This is a list of T cell receptor beta chains from one sample in a study of shared clonotypes between healthy human individuals. Repertoires were generated with immunoSEQ multiplex PCR, while TCRdb's copy carries only in-frame clones and drops some. The sample has under 2,500,000 clones, approximately 95% seen once. Sequencing used naive CD4+ T cells sorted from blood. Source of these receptors: a man between 18 and 35 years old in good health. The CDR3 runs from the conserved cysteine through the conserved F or W. A D gene is named only where the DNA matches it firmly. Not every row has a clone size; where given, it reads once, few, many or a size class.

clone size	D gene	J gene	V gene	CDR3 DNA	CDR3 protein
NA	NA	TRBJ1-6	TRBV7-3	TGTGCCAGCACCCGTAATTCACCCCTCCACTTT	CASTRNSPLHF
NA	NA	TRBJ1-3	TRBV6-6	TGTGCCAGCAGTTACTTCAGGACCTCTGGAAACACCATATATTTT	CASSYFRTSGNTIYF
NA	TRBD1	TRBJ1-1	TRBV7-9	TGTGCCAGCAGCCAATGGGACAGGGGACTTCACACTGAAGCTTTCTTT	CASSQWDRGLHTEAFF
NA	NA	TRBJ2-7	TRBV9	TGTGCCAGCAGCGTAGGGCTAGCCTCCGTCGAGCAGTACTTC	CASSVGLASVEQYF
NA	NA	TRBJ1-1	TRBV5-1	TGCGCCAGCAGTAGAGAGATGAACACTGAAGCTTTCTTT	CASSREMNTEAFF
few	NA	TRBJ2-5	TRBV6-1	TGTGCCAGCAGTGAGGGGAGGAGCAGGGAAGAGACCCAGTACTTC	CASSEGRSREETQYF
once	TRBD1	TRBJ2-7	TRBV18	TGTGCCAGCTCACCGACAGGGGGTATCTACGAGCAGTACTTC	CASSPTGGIYEQYF
NA	NA	TRBJ2-3	TRBV10-1	TGCGCCAGCAGTGAGTCGAGCCAGAGCACAGATACGCAGTATTTT	CASSESSQSTDTQYF
NA	NA	TRBJ2-7	TRBV15	TGTGCCACCAGCAGAGATCTATTTACAGTCGAGCAGTACTTC	CATSRDLFTVEQYF
NA	NA	TRBJ2-5	TRBV21-1	TGTGCCAGCAGCAAAGGAGAGACCCAGTACTTC	CASSKGETQYF
NA	NA	TRBJ2-1	TRBV6-5	TGTGCCAGCAGAACCCCGGGAACCGCGGAGTTCTTC	CASRTPGTAEFF
NA	TRBD2	TRBJ2-2	TRBV30	TGTGCCTGGATGGGAGGGAAGGGGACCGGGGAGCTGTTTTTT	CAWMGGKGTGELFF
NA	NA	TRBJ2-7	TRBV2	TGTGCCAGCAGTGGGGGAAAGGGGGAGTACGAGCAGTACTTC	CASSGGKGEYEQYF
NA	TRBD1	TRBJ2-2	TRBV6-7	TGTGCCAGCAGCCGAAGCCCGACAGGGCCGAACACCGGGGAGCTGTTTTTT	CASSRSPTGPNTGELFF
NA	NA	TRBJ1-3	TRBV5-1	TGCGCCAGCAAGCTCGCCACCGGGGACTCTGGAAACACTATATATTTT	CASKLATGDSGNTIYF
NA	TRBD1	TRBJ2-7	TRBV6-1	TGTGCCAGCAGTGGACAGGGCCAGTCCTACGAGCAGTACTTC	CASSGQGQSYEQYF
NA	NA	TRBJ1-2	TRBV12-5	TGTGCTAGTGGTTTGGTTGGCAGCTCCCTGTATGGCTACACCTTC	CASGLVGSSLYGYTF
NA	TRBD2	TRBJ2-5	TRBV29-1	TGCAGCGTTGAATTCACCCTAGCGGGAGGCGGGGGGACCCAGTACTTC	CSVEFTLAGGGGTQYF
NA	TRBD1	TRBJ1-2	TRBV7-9	TGTGCCAGCAGCTTAGCGTTGGCAGGGGGTAACTATGGCTACACCTTC	CASSLALAGGNYGYTF
NA	NA	TRBJ2-7	TRBV6-5	TGTGCCAGCAGTTACGCCGCCTACGAGCAGTACTTC	CASSYAAYEQYF
NA	NA	TRBJ1-1	TRBV28	TGTGCCAGCAGGAGAAGTGCGAACACTGAAGCTTTCTTT	CASRRSANTEAFF
NA	NA	TRBJ2-6	TRBV27	TGTGCCAGCAGTTTATCGACGGGCTCTGGGGCCAACGTCCTGACTTTC	CASSLSTGSGANVLTF
NA	TRBD2	TRBJ2-7	TRBV27	TGTGCCAGCAGAAGTAGCGGGAGAGACGAGCAGTACTTC	CASRSSGRDEQYF
NA	NA	TRBJ2-6	TRBV18	TGTGCCAGCTCATCGAGGGCCAGGGCACTTTCTGGGGCCAACGTCCTGACTTTC	CASSSRARALSGANVLTF
NA	TRBD2	TRBJ2-7	TRBV14	TGTGCCAGCAGCCACCTAGCCGGGACTAGCAGATCCTACGAGCAGTACTTC	CASSHLAGTSRSYEQYF
NA	TRBD1	TRBJ2-5	TRBV5-1	TGCGCCAGCAGCTTGACAGGGGGGATCCAAGAGACCCAGTACTTC	CASSLTGGIQETQYF
once	NA	TRBJ2-3	TRBV6-1	TGTGCCAGCAGTGAACCAGGCTTTGTCAGAGATACGCAGTATTTT	CASSEPGFVRDTQYF
NA	TRBD1	TRBJ1-3	TRBV5-1	TGCGCCAGCAGCGAGGACAGGCAGAGCTCTGGAAACACCATATATTTT	CASSEDRQSSGNTIYF
once	NA	TRBJ1-2	TRBV19	TGTGCCAGCAGCCCGGCAGTTGGTACTAACTATGGCTACACCTTC	CASSPAVGTNYGYTF